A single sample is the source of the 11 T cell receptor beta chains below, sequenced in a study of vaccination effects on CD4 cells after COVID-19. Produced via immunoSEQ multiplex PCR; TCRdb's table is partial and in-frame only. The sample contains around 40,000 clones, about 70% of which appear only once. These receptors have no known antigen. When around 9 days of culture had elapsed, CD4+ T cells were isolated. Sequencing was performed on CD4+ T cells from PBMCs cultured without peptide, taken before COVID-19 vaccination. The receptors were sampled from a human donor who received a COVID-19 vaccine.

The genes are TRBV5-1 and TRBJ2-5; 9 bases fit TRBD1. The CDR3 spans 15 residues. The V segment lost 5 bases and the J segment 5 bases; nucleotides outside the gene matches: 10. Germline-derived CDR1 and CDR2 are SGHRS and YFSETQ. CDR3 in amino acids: CASSQQGATTETQYF. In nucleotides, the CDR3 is TGCGCCAGCAGTCAACAGGGGGCGACTACGGAGACCCAGTACTTC.

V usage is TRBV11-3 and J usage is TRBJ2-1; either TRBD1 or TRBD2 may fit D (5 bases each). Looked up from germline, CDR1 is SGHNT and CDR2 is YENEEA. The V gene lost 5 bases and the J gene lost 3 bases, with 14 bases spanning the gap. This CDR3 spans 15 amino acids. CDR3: CASSPSPGRYNEQFF. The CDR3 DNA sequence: TGTGCCAGCAGCCCCTCCCCGGGGCGCTACAATGAGCAGTTCTTC.

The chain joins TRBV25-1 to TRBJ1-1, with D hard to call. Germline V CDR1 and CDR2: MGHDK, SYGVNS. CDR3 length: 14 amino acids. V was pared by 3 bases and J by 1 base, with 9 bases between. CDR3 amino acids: CASSDFEGNTEAFF. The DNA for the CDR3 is TGTGCCAGCAGTGACTTTGAGGGGAACACTGAAGCTTTCTTT.

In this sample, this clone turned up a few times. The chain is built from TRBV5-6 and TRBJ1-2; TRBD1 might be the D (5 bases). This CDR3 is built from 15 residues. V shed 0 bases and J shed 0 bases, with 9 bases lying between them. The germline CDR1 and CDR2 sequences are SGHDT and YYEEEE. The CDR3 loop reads CASSLGAGSNYGYTF. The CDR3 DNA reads TGTGCCAGCAGCTTGGGGGCAGGGTCTAACTATGGCTACACCTTC.

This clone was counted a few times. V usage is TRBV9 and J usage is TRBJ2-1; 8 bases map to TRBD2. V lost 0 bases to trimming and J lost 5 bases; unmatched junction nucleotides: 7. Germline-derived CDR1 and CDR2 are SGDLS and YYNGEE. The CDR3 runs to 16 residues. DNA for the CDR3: TGTGCCAGCAGCGTAGGTATAGCGGGAATCAACAATGAGCAGTTCTTC. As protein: CASSVGIAGINNEQFF.

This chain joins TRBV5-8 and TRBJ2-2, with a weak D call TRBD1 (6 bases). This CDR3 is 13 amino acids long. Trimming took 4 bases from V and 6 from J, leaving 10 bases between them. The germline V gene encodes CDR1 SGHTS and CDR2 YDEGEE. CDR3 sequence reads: CASSIQGPGELFF. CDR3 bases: TGTGCCAGCAGCATCCAGGGGCCCGGGGAGCTGTTTTTT.

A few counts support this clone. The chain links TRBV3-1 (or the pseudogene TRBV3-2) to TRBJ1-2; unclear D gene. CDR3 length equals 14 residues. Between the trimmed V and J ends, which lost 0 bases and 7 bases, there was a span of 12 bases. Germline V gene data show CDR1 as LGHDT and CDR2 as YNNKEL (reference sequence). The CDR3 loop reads CASSQDKGSGGYTF. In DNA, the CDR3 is TGTGCCAGCAGCCAAGATAAGGGATCGGGTGGCTACACCTTC.

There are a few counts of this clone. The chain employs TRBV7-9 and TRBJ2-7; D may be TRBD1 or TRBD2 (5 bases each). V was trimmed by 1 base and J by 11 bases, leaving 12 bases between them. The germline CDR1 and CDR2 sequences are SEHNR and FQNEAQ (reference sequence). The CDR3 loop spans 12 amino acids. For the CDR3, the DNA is TGTGCCAGCAGCTTAGGAGGTCGAGGGGAGTACTTC. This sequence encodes CASSLGGRGEYF. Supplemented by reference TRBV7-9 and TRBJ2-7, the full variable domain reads DTGVSQNPRHKITKRGQNVTFRCDPISEHNRLYWYRQTLGQGPEFLTYFQNEAQLEKSRLLSDRFSAERPKGSFSTLEIQRTEQGDSAMYLCASSLGGRGEYFGPGTRLTVT.

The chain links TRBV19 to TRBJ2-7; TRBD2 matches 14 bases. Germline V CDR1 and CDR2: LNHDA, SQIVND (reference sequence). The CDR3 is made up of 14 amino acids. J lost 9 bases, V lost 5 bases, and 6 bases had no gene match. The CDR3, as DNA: TGTGCCAGTAGTTCGGGACTAGCGGGGGCGGGGCAGTACTTC. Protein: CASSSGLAGAGQYF.

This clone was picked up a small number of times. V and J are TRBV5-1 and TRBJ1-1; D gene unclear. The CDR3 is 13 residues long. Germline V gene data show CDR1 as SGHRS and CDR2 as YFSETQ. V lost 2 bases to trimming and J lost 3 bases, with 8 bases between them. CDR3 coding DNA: TGCGCCAGCAGCTTAGACATCTACACTGAAGCTTTCTTT. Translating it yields CASSLDIYTEAFF.

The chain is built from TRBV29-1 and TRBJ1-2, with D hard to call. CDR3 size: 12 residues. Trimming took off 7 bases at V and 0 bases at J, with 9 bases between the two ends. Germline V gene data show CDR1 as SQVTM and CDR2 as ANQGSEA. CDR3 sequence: CSGYSSNYGYTF. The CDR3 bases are TGCAGCGGGTACAGTTCTAACTATGGCTACACCTTC.